The rows below give T cell receptor beta chains drawn from one sample of a study of Tregs in tolerant kidney transplant recipients. This table comes from immunoSEQ multiplex PCR, and its TCRdb copy is limited to in-frame clones, with some not included. The sample records some 70,000 clones, 84% being singletons. Material for sequencing was CD4+ T cells from blood. The receptors originated from a human donor in good health. CDR3s include the opening cysteine and the closing phenylalanine or tryptophan. The D gene is left open where the match is weak. Clone size is stated in some rows and not others, as once, few, many or a class when expanded.

v_gene	j_gene	abundance	d_gene	CDR3nt	CDR3aa
TRBV6-5	TRBJ1-2	NA	NA	TGTGCCAGCAGGGTAGGGGCAGCCAGTAACTATGGCTACACCTTC	CASRVGAASNYGYTF
TRBV7-2	TRBJ2-3	NA	NA	TGTGCCAGCAGCTTGGGAGGGGGCCCAGATACGCAGTATTTT	CASSLGGGPDTQYF
TRBV19	TRBJ2-2	NA	NA	TGTGCCAGTAGTATAGTGGGGGGACTCGGGGAGCTGTTTTTT	CASSIVGGLGELFF
TRBV19	TRBJ2-3	NA	NA	TGTGCCAGTAGAATTGGGAGATTTGATAGCCGCACAGATACGCAGTATTTT	CASRIGRFDSRTDTQYF
TRBV7-8	TRBJ1-1	NA	NA	TGTGCCAGCAGCCCCAGGGCCATGAGGGGGTTGCACACTGAAGCTTTCTTT	CASSPRAMRGLHTEAFF
TRBV7-9	TRBJ2-7	NA	TRBD1	TGTGCCAGCAGCCCCGGACAGGTTTTTGTATCCTACGAGCAGTACTTC	CASSPGQVFVSYEQYF
TRBV18	TRBJ2-7	NA	TRBD1	TGTGCCAGCTCACGTACAGGGGTCTACGAGCAGTACTTC	CASSRTGVYEQYF
TRBV5-5	TRBJ2-7	few	NA	TGTGCCAGCAGCTTGTTGTACCGTTACGAGCAGTACTTC	CASSLLYRYEQYF
TRBV7-3	TRBJ2-5	NA	TRBD2	TGTGCCAGCAGCCCCAGAGGGAGCGGGAGCGGCGAGACCCAGTACTTC	CASSPRGSGSGETQYF
TRBV6-6	TRBJ1-5	NA	NA	TGTGCCAGCAGAATGACAGGCCTCAATCAGCCCCAGCATTTT	CASRMTGLNQPQHF
TRBV2	TRBJ1-2	NA	NA	TGTGCCAGCAGTGGGCCCCCGGGCGGTAACTATGGCTACACCTTC	CASSGPPGGNYGYTF
TRBV18	TRBJ2-5	few	NA	TGTGCCAGCTCACCTACCCAGGGTGCCGCCGGGGAGACCCAGTACTTC	CASSPTQGAAGETQYF
TRBV13	TRBJ2-7	once	NA	TGTGCCAGCAGTCGAAACGGACCCTACGAGCAGTACTTC	CASSRNGPYEQYF
TRBV6-1	TRBJ2-5	NA	TRBD2	TGTGCCAGCAGTGGGGGACTAGCGGGAAGAGAGACCCAGTACTTC	CASSGGLAGRETQYF
TRBV7-3	TRBJ2-1	NA	NA	TGTGCCAGCTCCCGAGGGGGGACTACCTACAATGAGCAGTTCTTC	CASSRGGTTYNEQFF
TRBV18	TRBJ1-1	NA	NA	TGTGCCAGCTCCCCCAGTCCAGCTGTCAACACTGAAGCTTTCTTT	CASSPSPAVNTEAFF
TRBV18	TRBJ1-5	NA	NA	TGTGCCAGCTCACCAAATGTTTGGACAGCTAATAGCAATCAGCCCCAGCATTTT	CASSPNVWTANSNQPQHF
TRBV30	TRBJ1-1	NA	TRBD1	TGTGCCTGGAGCACCGGGACAGGGGGAACTGAAGCTTTCTTT	CAWSTGTGGTEAFF
TRBV30	TRBJ1-2	NA	NA	TGTGCCTGGAGGGACATCAGGGGTCTCTATGGCTACACCTTC	CAWRDIRGLYGYTF
TRBV6-1	TRBJ1-1	few	TRBD1	TGTGCCATCAGTAGACAGGGAGGTGAAAATGAAGCTTTCTTT	CAISRQGGENEAFF
TRBV5-6	TRBJ2-1	NA	NA	TGTGCCAGCAGCTTGGCTGGCTATGAGCAGTTCTTC	CASSLAGYEQFF
TRBV21-1	TRBJ1-2	NA	NA	TGTGCCAGCAGCAAAGACATTGCTAACTATGGCTACACCTTC	CASSKDIANYGYTF
TRBV2	TRBJ2-5	NA	NA	TGTGCCAGCAGTGAAGCGAGGGGCCCGGAGACCCAGTACTTC	CASSEARGPETQYF
TRBV4-1	TRBJ2-2	NA	NA	TGCGCCAGCAGCCAAGGACTAGGAACCGGGGAGCTGTTTTTT	CASSQGLGTGELFF